The T cell receptor beta chain described here comes from a study of CD8+ T cells in alopecia areata. Germline CDR1 MGHRA, CDR2 YSYEKL. With 7 bases removed from V and 6 bases from J, the gap between germline ends came to 21 bases. CDR3 length equals 15 residues. cDNA reverse transcribed from extracted RNA served as the sequencing template. The table came from immunoSEQ multiplex PCR; TCRdb's copy has only in-frame clones and leaves some out. The profile shows approximately 280,000 clones, roughly 60% of them singletons. The treatment: oral pan-JAK inhibitor, 5-10 mg twice daily. This specimen consisted of CD4+ T cells sorted from blood, obtained at week 24, from a patient treated with tofacitinib. This clonotype was obtained from a human donor with alopecia areata. The V and J genes are TRBV4-1 and TRBJ1-1; possible D gene TRBD1, 5 bases. The CDR3 DNA sequence: TGCGCCAGCATAGGGATGGGACTGTCTATATCTGAAGCTTTCTTT. This gives the protein CASIGMGLSISEAFF.